This T cell receptor beta chain was identified during a study of T cell responses to AZD1222 COVID-19 vaccine (dated by TCRdb to about 2021). Study-wide context: TCR sequencing covered fewer than 250 trial participants: 200 to 220 given two doses of AZD1222 and about 26 given two doses of MenACWY control vaccine. Enrollment into the trials was organized by age into subgroups of 18-55, 56-69 and 70-plus years, and those subgroups contained roughly 150, 30 and 60 TCR-sequenced participants, respectively. General findings and caveats noted by the study authors: Conclusions about previously exposed vaccinees are limited because only a handful of AZD1222 recipients were SARS-CoV-2 seropositive at baseline. Reportedly, almost half of the unique spike-specific TCRs recognized epitopes lying outside the regions that are mutated in the B.1.351 and B.1.1.7 variants. Because no day 14 peak-response samples were available, repertoires were characterized only after the peak T cell response. The 56-69-year group was small, and its depth increase did not reach significance, likely because of low power. The whole spike protein was spanned by vaccine-associated CD4 TCRs, and dominant responses were seen in regions 160-218 and 743-854. After two AZD1222 doses, spike-specific TCR breadth and depth were significantly higher than at day 0 and than in MenACWY recipients. Participants were mostly white British, with more females than males. The authors suggested clonal diversity may have been underestimated.

A note on this clone: The specificity of this receptor is unknown. Nothing much larger sits one base from this clone, and base qualities are not available.

The CDR3 regions of human TCRbeta chains were analyzed by immunosequencing. Per the authors' processing: TCRs in the repertoires were compared against a reference library of SARS-CoV-2-specific TCRs that had been generated with the MIRA antigen-specificity platform. Breadth was defined as the fraction of unique TCRs that were SARS-CoV-2-associated. Depth was defined as the fraction of total T cells that were SARS-CoV-2-associated. Using the MIRA data, every spike-specific TCR was mapped to the spike region that the TCR reacted to and assigned to either a CD4 or a CD8 class. Log10-transformed breadth and depth values were compared by one-way ANOVA with Sidak's multiple comparisons tests. TCRdb obtained this table from immuneACCESS and retained in-frame rearrangements with V and J assigned. These tables miss some clones; where compared with another copy, unresolved V genes account for less than half of the shortfall, and the remainder is unexplained. V and J calls and clone size follow that table, whereas D and trimming were derived from the DNA. For this sample there are about 200,000 clones; approximately 95% appear just once. The ten most abundant clones make up about 1% of the sample.

The meaning of the sample's time point label: about 28 days (+/-7) after the second vaccine dose. AZD1222 recipients given second doses at about 4 weeks or at about 12 weeks were pooled, since spike-specific TCR depth and breadth were not found to differ between the two schedules. Samples from vaccinated people were obtained from the UK trials COV001 and COV002, which included a single-blind randomized controlled phase 2/3 trial of AZD1222 (ChAdOx1 nCoV-19) in healthy adults. For TCRbeta chain sequencing, PBMC samples from trial participants were taken at day 0 and at day 28 after the second dose. CDR1 SGHRS and CDR2 YFSETQ are derived from the germline V gene. Spanning cysteine to phenylalanine, the CDR3 consists of 13 amino acids. Only CDR3 DNA remains: 39 bases, in frame from the first base. Deletion took 10 bases off V and 6 bases off J, with a span of 19 bases between the germline ends.

The TCR originated in an adult who received the AZD1222 COVID-19 vaccine. The receptor chain draws on TRBV5-1 and TRBJ1-1; the D segment cannot be called with confidence. Here the sequenced sample was peripheral blood, taken 28 days after the second AZD1222 dose. CDR3 protein: CAVRVGRNPEAFF. The DNA sequence is given as TGCGCCGTCCGGGTTGGGAGAAACCCTGAAGCTTTCTTT.